The clone carrying this T cell receptor (beta chain) was seen just once. Antigen specificity is unknown. A much larger clonotype is one base distant, so this may be a read error. This entry is derived from a study of early T cells in non-severe SARS-CoV-2 infection. The wider study: The authors sequenced bulk RNA from unsorted whole blood, leaving chains unpaired. Whole-study results and caveats: VDJdb matching skewed toward anti-spike CD8 responses, missing private and CD4 specificities.

TCRdb passed the 5' RACE reads through MiXCR, listing each CDR3 protein once. The sample has under 65,000 distinct CDR3 sequences; over 10% are singletons. Germline loops: CDR1 MNHNS, CDR2 SASEGT. With 10 bases removed from V and 3 bases from J, the gap between germline ends came to 12 bases. This CDR3 has 13 amino acids. This TCR was sampled from an adult who was a healthcare worker with PCR-confirmed SARS-CoV-2 infection or an uninfected control (not recorded which). Material for sequencing was whole blood. The chain is built from TRBV6-1 and TRBJ1-4; maybe TRBD1 (5 bases). CDR3 region: CANRPTANEKLFF. The DNA for the CDR3 is TGTGCCAACAGACCGACAGCTAATGAAAAACTGTTTTTT.